Following are 5 T cell receptor beta chains from one sample sequenced in a study of T cells in women clearing cervical HPV infection. TCRdb's table, derived via immunoSEQ multiplex PCR, lists solely in-frame clones and lacks some. The sample includes roughly 48,000 clones. Specimen: blood buffy coat. Every receptor here comes from a woman between 18 and 69 years old with a cervical HPV16 infection that either progressed to CIN3+ or cleared (not recorded which).

To note about this clone: The read terminates 3 residues ahead of where the CDR3 ends, so the germline J gene completes it. This chain connects TRBV12-3 or TRBV12-4 to TRBJ1-6; TRBD1 agrees at 8 bases. This CDR3 comprises 15 residues. J was trimmed by 9 bases and V by 3 bases; bases with no gene match: 7. The sequenced part of the CDR3 DNA is TGTGCCAGCAGTTTTGGGGGACAGGCCCCTTCACCC. This codes for CASSFGGQAPSP. Given in full, the CDR3 is CASSFGGQAPSPLHF.

With respect to this clone: The sequence runs out 3 residues before the end of the CDR3; the remainder is reconstructed from the germline J gene. The chain has TRBV10-3 and TRBJ1-1; D is ambiguous. The CDR3 has 12 amino acids. Looked up from germline, CDR1 is ENHRY and CDR2 is SYGVKD. V dropped 2 bases and J dropped 5 bases, with 6 bases sitting between them. The part of the CDR3 DNA that was read is TGTGCCATCAGTGAGGGTCGGACTGAA. Translating it yields CAISEGRTE. The full CDR3 protein reads CAISEGRTEAFF.

A note on this clone: The read terminates 3 residues ahead of where the CDR3 ends, so the germline J gene completes it. The J gene is TRBJ1-5, the V gene TRBV4-2, with D perhaps TRBD1 (5 bases). This CDR3 spans 13 amino acids. With 2 bases removed from V and 7 bases from J, the gap between germline ends came to 9 bases. The germline V gene encodes CDR1 LGHNA and CDR2 YNFKEQ. This CDR3 reads CASSQFGGQPQHF. The sequenced part of the CDR3 DNA is TGTGCCAGCAGCCAATTCGGGGGACAGCCC.

Note on this clone: The CDR3 extends 3 residues past the end of the read, so its final part is completed from the germline J gene. The V call is TRBV20-1, the J call TRBJ1-5; D is perhaps TRBD1 (6 bases). V was pared by 3 bases and J by 7 bases, with 13 bases between. This CDR3 comprises 13 residues. Germline V lookup: CDR1 DFQATT, CDR2 SNEGSKA (reference sequence). This chain's CDR3 is CSASGDKRQPQHF. CDR3 DNA, as far as it was read: TGCAGTGCTAGTGGGGACAAAAGGCAGCCC.

A word on this clone: The read terminates 3 residues before the CDR3 end, so the remaining end is supplied by the germline J gene. The J gene is TRBJ2-7, the V gene TRBV5-1; 9 bases map to TRBD2. There are 13 residues in the CDR3. The germline CDR1 and CDR2 sequences are SGHRS and YFSETQ. V lost 4 bases to trimming and J lost 5 bases; unmatched junction nucleotides: 4. The sequenced part of the CDR3 DNA is TGCGCCAGCAGCCTGGGACTAGCCCACGAG. Translating gives CASSLGLAHE. The entire CDR3 reads CASSLGLAHEQYF.